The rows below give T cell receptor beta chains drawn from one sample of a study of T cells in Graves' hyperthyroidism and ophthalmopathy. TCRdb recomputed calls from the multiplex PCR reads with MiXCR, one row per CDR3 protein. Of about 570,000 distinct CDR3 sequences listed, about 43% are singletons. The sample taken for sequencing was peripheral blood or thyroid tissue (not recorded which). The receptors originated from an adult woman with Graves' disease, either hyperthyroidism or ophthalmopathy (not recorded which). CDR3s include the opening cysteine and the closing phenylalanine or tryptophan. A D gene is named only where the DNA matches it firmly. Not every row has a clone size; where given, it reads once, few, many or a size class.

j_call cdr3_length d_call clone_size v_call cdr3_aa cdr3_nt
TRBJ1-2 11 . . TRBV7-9 CASSLTAGNTF TGTGCCAGCAGCTTGACCGCTGGAAACACCTTC
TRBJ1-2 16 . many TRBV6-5 CASSYVGRASNYGYTF TGTGCCAGCAGTTACGTGGGCAGAGCTTCTAACTATGGCTACACCTTC
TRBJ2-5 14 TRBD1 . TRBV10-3 CAISKQGMMETQYF TGTGCCATCAGTAAACAGGGGATGATGGAGACCCAGTACTTC
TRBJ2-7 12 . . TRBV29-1 CSVDGSRREQYF TGCAGCGTTGACGGGTCGAGGCGAGAGCAGTACTTC
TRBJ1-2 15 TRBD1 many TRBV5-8 CASSSTTGDSYGYTF TGTGCCAGCAGCTCTACTACAGGGGACTCGTATGGCTACACCTTC
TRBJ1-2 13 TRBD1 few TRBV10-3 CAITDRELYGYTF TGTGCCATCACGGACAGGGAACTCTATGGCTACACCTTC
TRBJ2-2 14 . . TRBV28 CASSRFGGTGELFF TGTGCCAGCAGCAGGTTTGGAGGCACCGGGGAGCTGTTTTTT
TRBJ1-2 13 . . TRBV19 CDSSIDGHYGYTF TGTGACAGTAGTATAGACGGTCACTATGGCTACACCTTC
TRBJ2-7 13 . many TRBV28 CASSLVLAAEQYF TGTGCCAGCAGCTTGGTACTAGCCGCCGAGCAGTACTTC
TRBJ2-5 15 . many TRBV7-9 CASSLVGPGEETQYF TGTGCCAGCAGCTTAGTGGGCCCGGGAGAGGAGACCCAGTACTTC
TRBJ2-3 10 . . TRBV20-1 CSASKDTQYF TGCAGTGCTAGTAAGGATACGCAGTATTTT
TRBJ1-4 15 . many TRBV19 CASCRTPGGDEKLFF TGTGCCAGTTGCCGGACCCCCGGGGGTGATGAAAAACTGTTTTTT
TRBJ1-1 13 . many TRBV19 CASSYRDVTEAFF TGTGCCAGTAGCTACAGGGATGTCACTGAAGCTTTCTTT
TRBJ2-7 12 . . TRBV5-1 CASSPASHEQYF TGCGCCAGCAGCCCTGCTTCCCACGAGCAGTACTTC
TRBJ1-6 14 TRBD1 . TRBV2 CARGGTVGNSPLHF TGTGCTAGAGGGGGGACAGTGGGTAATTCACCCCTCCACTTT
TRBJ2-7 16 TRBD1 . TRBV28 CASSLGGTGVSYEQYF TGTGCCAGCAGCTTAGGCGGGACAGGGGTTTCCTACGAGCAGTACTTC
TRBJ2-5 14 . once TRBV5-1 CASSLRGLQETQYF TGCGCCAGCAGCTTGCGGGGTCTACAAGAGACCCAGTACTTC
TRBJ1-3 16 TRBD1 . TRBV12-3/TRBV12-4 CASRTDRGRDGNTIYF TGTGCCAGCAGAACGGACAGGGGACGTGATGGAAACACCATCTATTTT
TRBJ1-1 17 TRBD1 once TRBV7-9 CASSLEFGDSFNTEAFF TGTGCCAGCAGCTTAGAATTCGGGGACAGCTTTAACACTGAAGCTTTCTTT
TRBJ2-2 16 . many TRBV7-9 CASSQRPTVFTGELFF TGTGCCAGCAGCCAACGCCCGACAGTATTCACCGGGGAGCTGTTTTTT
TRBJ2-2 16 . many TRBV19 CASSIRVRPNTGELFF TGTGCCAGTAGTATAAGGGTCCGACCGAACACCGGGGAGCTGTTTTTT
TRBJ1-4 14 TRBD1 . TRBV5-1 CASSRDRGYEKLFF TGCGCCAGCAGCCGGGACAGGGGATACGAAAAACTGTTTTTT
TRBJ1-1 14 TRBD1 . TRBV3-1 CASSLRQGLTEAFF TGTGCCAGCAGCCTTCGACAGGGTTTGACTGAAGCTTTCTTT
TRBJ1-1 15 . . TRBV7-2 CASSSPGGQDTEAFF TGTGCCAGCAGCTCACCTGGTGGTCAAGACACTGAAGCTTTCTTT
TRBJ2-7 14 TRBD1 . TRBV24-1 CATSAGTGDYEQYF TGTGCCACCAGTGCCGGGACAGGGGATTACGAGCAGTACTTC
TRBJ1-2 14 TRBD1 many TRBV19 CASRRGLNNYGYTF TGTGCCAGTCGTAGGGGGCTGAACAACTATGGCTACACCTTC
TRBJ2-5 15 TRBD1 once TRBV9 CASSAWTGSLETQYF TGTGCCAGCAGCGCCTGGACAGGGAGTTTGGAGACCCAGTACTTC
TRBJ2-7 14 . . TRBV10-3 CAISDPRLPYEQYF TGTGCCATCAGTGACCCACGACTCCCCTACGAGCAGTACTTC
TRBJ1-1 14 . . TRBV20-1 CSARDLGGDTEAFF TGCAGTGCTAGGGACCTCGGGGGGGACACTGAAGCTTTCTTT
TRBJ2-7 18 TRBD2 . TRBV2 CASSELRGSSGSHNEQYF TGTGCCAGCAGTGAACTAAGGGGATCTAGCGGGAGCCACAATGAGCAGTACTTC
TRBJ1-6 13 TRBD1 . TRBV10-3 CAIGTGVNSPLHF TGTGCCATCGGGACAGGGGTTAATTCACCCCTCCACTTT
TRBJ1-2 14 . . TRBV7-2 CASIIPPPAHGYTF TGTGCCAGCATCATTCCCCCCCCGGCTCATGGCTACACCTTC
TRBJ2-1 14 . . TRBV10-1 CASRRSTWDNEQFF TGCGCCAGCAGGCGGTCGACATGGGACAATGAGCAGTTCTTC
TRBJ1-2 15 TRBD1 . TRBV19 CASSADRGRGYGYTF TGTGCCAGTAGTGCCGACAGGGGGCGAGGCTATGGCTACACCTTC
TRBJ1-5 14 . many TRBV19 CASSIPGRYQPQHF TGTGCCAGTAGTATACCGGGACGTTATCAGCCCCAGCATTTT
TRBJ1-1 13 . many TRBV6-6 CASRYTANTEAFF TGTGCCAGCAGGTATACGGCGAACACTGAAGCTTTCTTT
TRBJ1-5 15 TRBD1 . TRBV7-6 CASSLGTGGVQPQHF TGTGCCAGCAGCTTAGGCACAGGGGGCGTTCAGCCCCAGCATTTT
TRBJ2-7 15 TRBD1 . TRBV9 CASSGRTGGNYEQYF TGTGCCAGCAGCGGACGGACAGGGGGCAACTACGAGCAGTACTTC
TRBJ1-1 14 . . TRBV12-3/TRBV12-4 CASSPQLMNTEAFF TGCGCCAGCAGCCCTCAACTAATGAACACTGAAGCTTTCTTT
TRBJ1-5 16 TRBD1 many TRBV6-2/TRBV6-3 CASSTIQGGESQPQHF TGTGCCAGCAGCACCATACAGGGGGGAGAGAGTCAGCCCCAGCATTTT
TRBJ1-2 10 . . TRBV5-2 CASDPQGYTF TGTGCCAGCGACCCCCAGGGCTACACCTTC
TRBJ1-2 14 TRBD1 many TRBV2 CASTDRAQNYGYTF TGTGCCAGCACCGACAGGGCCCAGAACTATGGCTACACCTTC
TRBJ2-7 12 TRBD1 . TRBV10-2 CASRTGGTEQYF TGCGCCAGTCGGACAGGGGGAACCGAGCAGTACTTC
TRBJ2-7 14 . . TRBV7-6 CASSSAGFSYEQYF TGTGCCAGCAGCTCCGCGGGGTTCTCCTACGAGCAGTACTTC
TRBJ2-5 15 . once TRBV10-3 CAISATGRNQETQYF TGTGCCATCAGTGCTACGGGACGCAACCAAGAGACCCAGTACTTC
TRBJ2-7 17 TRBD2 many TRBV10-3 CAISDPGAGIVSYEQYF TGTGCCATCAGTGACCCGGGAGCGGGAATAGTGTCCTACGAGCAGTACTTC
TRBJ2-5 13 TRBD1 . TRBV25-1 CASARGQEETQYF TGTGCCAGCGCACGGGGACAGGAAGAGACCCAGTACTTC
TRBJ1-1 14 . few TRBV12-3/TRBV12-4 CASNAGDSNTEAFF TGTGCCAGCAATGCAGGGGATTCGAACACTGAAGCTTTCTTT
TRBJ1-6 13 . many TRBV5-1 CASSLDSLEPLHF TGCGCCAGCAGCTTGGACTCTCTAGAACCCCTCCACTTT
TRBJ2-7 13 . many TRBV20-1 CSGGPEDSYEQYF TGCAGTGGGGGGCCCGAGGACTCCTACGAGCAGTACTTC